This T cell receptor (beta chain) is from a study of T-cell reconstitution after alpha-beta-depleted transplantation in children. Study results and limitations: At the one-year point after transplant, T-cell counts and TCRbeta diversity were found to come mostly from T cells that had been newly produced.

V was clipped by 3 bases and J by 2 bases, with 17 bases between them. The germline V gene has CDR1 DFQATT and CDR2 SNEGSKA (reference sequence). The length of the CDR3 is 15 residues. Unique molecular identifiers were incorporated during preparation of the TCRbeta library. One entry per CDR3 protein, called by TCRdb with MiXCR from the PCR reads. The data hold about 350,000 distinct CDR3 sequences, with 15% to 20% observed a single time. This clonotype was recorded a few times. Its antigen is undetermined. The sample in question was PBMCs, mostly from graft donor cells, obtained 360 days after TCRalphabeta/CD19-depleted stem cell transplant. V and J are TRBV20-1 and TRBJ2-7, with a possible D match to TRBD2 (6 bases). The clonotype originates from a male patient under 10 years old who had a stem cell transplant for acute lymphoblastic leukemia, so the T cells may come from the graft donor. The CDR3 region is CSASRSGTVAYEQYF. CDR3 bases: TGCAGTGCTAGTAGGTCCGGGACTGTTGCCTACGAGCAGTACTTC.